This is a list of T cell receptor beta chains from one sample in a study of beta chain features in type 1 diabetes. The data were produced by immunoSEQ multiplex PCR, yet TCRdb's version contains in-frame clones alone and is incomplete. The table shows about half a million clones, with roughly an eighth occurring only once. Specimen: naive CD4+ T cells from blood. The receptors were gathered from a woman aged 18-29 years in good health. CDR3s leave out the opening cysteine and the closing phenylalanine or tryptophan. Each record gives: J gene, V gene, CDR3 protein.

>TRBJ2-7|TRBV30
AWSLTLAGEQY
>TRBJ2-1|TRBV7-2
ASSLISAGNNEQF
>TRBJ2-1|TRBV15
ATSRGVAYNEQF
>TRBJ2-5|TRBV7-2
ASSLGSGGGAQY
>TRBJ2-7|TRBV6-6
ASSYAFSYEQY
>TRBJ2-1|TRBV23-1
ASSQLSRTERIYNEQF
>TRBJ2-3|TRBV5-4
ASSTRLAGTDTQY
>TRBJ2-3|TRBV14
ASRRTSGTDTQY
>TRBJ2-3|TRBV7-2
ASSLGWRGVTDTQY
>TRBJ2-1|TRBV18
ASSPIRSSYNEQF
>TRBJ2-3|TRBV5-4
ASSISGATDTQY
>TRBJ2-1|TRBV4-3
ASSRKGAGGYNEQF
>TRBJ2-5|TRBV2
ASGRDNPQETQY
>TRBJ2-2|TRBV7-3
ASSLGDRGYTGELF
>TRBJ2-3|TRBV7-3
ASSRDTDTQY
>TRBJ2-3|TRBV7-2
ASSLALAGRDTQY
>TRBJ2-7|TRBV13
ASSSVWGAGAEQY
>TRBJ2-5|TRBV28
ASREGTVGTQY